This TCR beta chain comes out of a study of blood T cell repertoires in COVID-19 (dated by TCRdb to the early 2020s). Notes on the research overall: Samples from collaborators originated in the United States, Italy and Spain and spanned both the acute and convalescent phases of COVID-19. Where HLA class I and class II types were available, the types were taken from metadata supplied by the sample provider, not from assay-based typing. Sample metadata almost always included a de-identified subject ID, COVID-19 status, age in years and sex. Deeply sampled blood TCRbeta repertoires from subjects exposed to, actively infected with, or recovered from COVID-19 were included in the dataset. The prospective study material was composed of cDNA or gDNA derived from T cells, B-cell-depleted T cells, or PBMCs. The repertoires were made available in a free public database intended to serve as a resource for research on the immune response to SARS-CoV-2. The samples were drawn from the first 160 participants of the ongoing ImmuneRACE study and from 950 to 1,500 subjects provided by 6 global collaborators. Study-wide conclusions, independent of this receptor: Clinical and demographic metadata were provided uncurated, with the amount varying by source and participant.

The collaborating institutions used their own protocols to collect whole blood in K2EDTA tubes. Collaborator samples were shipped for TCRbeta analysis as frozen whole blood, isolated PBMCs, or DNA extracted from either sample type. Concerning this clone itself: Its recognized antigen is unknown. No quality values exist for individual bases; no much larger clone is one base distant.

The immunoSEQ Assay, a bias-controlled multiplex PCR, was used to amplify TCRbeta CDR3 regions from genomic DNA. The original methods were these. The number of nucleated cells in each sample was estimated from the amplification of reference gene primers within the assay. To quantify the absolute abundance of each unique TCRbeta CDR3 rearrangement, sequence reads were collapsed and filtered. For each sample, productive Simpson clonality was calculated by taking the square root of Simpson's diversity index across productive rearrangements. The table was pulled from immuneACCESS by TCRdb, which kept in-frame rearrangements only. Such tables lose some clones; where checked, under half of the loss comes from unresolved V genes, and the rest has no known cause. V, J and clone size are taken as reported in that table, and D and trimming were inferred from the DNA itself. A total of about 210,000 clones appear in this sample, roughly nine tenths of them only once. Of the sample, around 0.7% falls within the top ten clones.

The source material was peripheral blood. This TCR was recovered from a man aged 40-50 years with acute or convalescent COVID-19.

The DNA sequence is TGTGCCAGCAGCATTAGACGCCACTCGGACAGCTATGGCTACACCTTC. Its amino acids are CASSIRRHSDSYGYTF. The receptor chain draws on TRBV7-8 and TRBJ1-2, and possibly TRBD1, on 6 matching bases. Taken from cysteine to phenylalanine, the CDR3 has 16 residues. This entry keeps only the CDR3 DNA: 48 bases, framed from base 1. Cut back by 5 bases and 4 bases, the V and J ends lie 20 bases apart. From a lookup of the germline V gene, CDR1 and CDR2 are SGHVS and FQNEAQ.